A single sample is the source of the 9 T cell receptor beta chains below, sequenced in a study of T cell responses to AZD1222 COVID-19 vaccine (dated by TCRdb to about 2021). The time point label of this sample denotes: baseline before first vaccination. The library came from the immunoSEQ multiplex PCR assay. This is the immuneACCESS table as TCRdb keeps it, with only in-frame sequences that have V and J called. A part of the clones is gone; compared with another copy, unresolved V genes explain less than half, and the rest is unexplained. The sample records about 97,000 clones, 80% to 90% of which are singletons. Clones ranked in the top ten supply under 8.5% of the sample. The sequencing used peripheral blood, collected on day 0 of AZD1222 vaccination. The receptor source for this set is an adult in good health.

The CDR3 region has the DNA TGTGCCAGTAGTGTCGTTTCCGGGATCTCTGGAAACACCATATATTTT. It encodes CASSVVSGISGNTIYF. V usage is TRBV19 and J usage is TRBJ1-3; D unresolved. The CDR3 runs to 16 residues. V lost 5 bases to trimming and J lost 0 bases, with 14 bases between them. The germline V gene has CDR1 LNHDA and CDR2 SQIVND (reference sequence).

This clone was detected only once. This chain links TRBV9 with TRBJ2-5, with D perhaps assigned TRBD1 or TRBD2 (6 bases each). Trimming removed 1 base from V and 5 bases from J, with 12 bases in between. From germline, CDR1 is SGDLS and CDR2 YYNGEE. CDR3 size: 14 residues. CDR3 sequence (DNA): TGTGCCAGCAGCGTACAACAGGGAGGTGAGACCCAGTACTTC. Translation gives CASSVQQGGETQYF.

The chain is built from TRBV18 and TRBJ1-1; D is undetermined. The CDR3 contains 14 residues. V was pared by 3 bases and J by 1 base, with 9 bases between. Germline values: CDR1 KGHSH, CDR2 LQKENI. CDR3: CASSPGLGNTEAFF. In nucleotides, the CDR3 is TGTGCCAGCTCACCCGGACTGGGGAACACTGAAGCTTTCTTT.

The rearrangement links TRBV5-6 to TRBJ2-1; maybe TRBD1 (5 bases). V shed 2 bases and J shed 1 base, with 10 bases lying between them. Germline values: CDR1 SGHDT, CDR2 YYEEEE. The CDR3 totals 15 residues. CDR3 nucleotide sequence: TGTGCCAGCAGCTTCGGTGACAGATCCTACAATGAGCAGTTCTTC. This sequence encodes CASSFGDRSYNEQFF.

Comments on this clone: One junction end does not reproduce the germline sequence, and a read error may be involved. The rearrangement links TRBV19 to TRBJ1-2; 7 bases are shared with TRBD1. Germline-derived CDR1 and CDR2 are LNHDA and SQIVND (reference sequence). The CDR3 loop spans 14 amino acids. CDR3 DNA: TGTGCCAGTAGTGTAGAGGGACAGTTCTATGGCTACACCTTC. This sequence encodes CASSVEGQFYGYTF.

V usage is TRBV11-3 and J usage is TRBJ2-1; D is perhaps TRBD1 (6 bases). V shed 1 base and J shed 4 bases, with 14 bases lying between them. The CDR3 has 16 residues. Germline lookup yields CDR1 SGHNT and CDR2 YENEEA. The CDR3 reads CASSLGPGGGYNEQFF. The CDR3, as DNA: TGTGCCAGCAGCTTAGGGCCTGGGGGCGGATACAATGAGCAGTTCTTC. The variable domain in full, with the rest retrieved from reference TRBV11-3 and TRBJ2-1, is EAGVVQSPRYKIIEKKQPVAFWCNPISGHNTLYWYLQNLGQGPELLIRYENEEAVDDSQLPKDRFSAERLKGVDSTLKIQPAELGDSAVYLCASSLGPGGGYNEQFFGPGTRLTVL.

The CDR3 is CASSLQGTNTGELFF. In nucleotides, the CDR3 is TGTGCCAGCAGCCTACAGGGCACGAACACCGGGGAGCTGTTTTTT. This chain uses TRBV5-4 with TRBJ2-2, with D perhaps TRBD1 (6 bases). The CDR3 sequence is 15 residues long. From germline, CDR1 is SGHNT and CDR2 YYREEE (reference sequence). Trimming removed 4 bases from V and 0 bases from J, with 10 bases in between. The whole variable domain, filled in from reference TRBV5-4 and TRBJ2-2, reads ETGVTQSPTHLIKTRGQQVTLRCSSQSGHNTVSWYQQALGQGPQFIFQYYREEENGRGNFPPRFSGLQFPNYSSELNVNALELDDSALYLCASSLQGTNTGELFFGEGSRLTVL.

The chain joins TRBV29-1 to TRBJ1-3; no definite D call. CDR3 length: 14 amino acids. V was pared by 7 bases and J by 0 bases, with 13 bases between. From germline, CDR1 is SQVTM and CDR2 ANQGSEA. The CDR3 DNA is TGCAGCGCTCTCCTTCCTGACTCTGGAAACACCATATATTTT. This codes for CSALLPDSGNTIYF.

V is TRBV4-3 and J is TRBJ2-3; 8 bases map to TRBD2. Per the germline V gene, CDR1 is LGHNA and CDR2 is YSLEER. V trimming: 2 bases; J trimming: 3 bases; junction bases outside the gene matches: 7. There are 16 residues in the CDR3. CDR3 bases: TGCGCCAGCAGCCAACAAGCGGGGGCATCTACAGATACGCAGTATTTT. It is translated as CASSQQAGASTDTQYF.